The 30 T cell receptor beta chains below were found in one sample sequenced in a study of Ad26.COV2.S vaccination and SARS-CoV-2 variants. As to treatment: some 19 received Ad26.COV2.S at low or high dose, single or two shots; about 5 received placebo; per-sample allocation not given. On day 63 after the first injection, vaccine and placebo recipients gave samples. Data came from immunoSEQ multiplex PCR; TCRdb stores just in-frame clones and leaves some out. The sample lists about 350,000 clones, about 86% occurring once. The specimen comprised peripheral blood, sampled in a trial of Ad26.COV2.S vaccine versus placebo. The receptor set was obtained from a person between 18 and 59 years old who received the Ad26.COV2.S COVID-19 vaccine or a placebo.

The chain has TRBV10-2 and TRBJ2-5, with D possibly being TRBD1 (5 bases). This CDR3 has 14 residues. Trimming pared 1 base from V and 3 bases from J, leaving 9 bases between. Germline CDR1 is WSHSY and CDR2 is SAAADI. The CDR3 coding sequence is TGCGCCAGCAGTGAGTTGGGCAGGGAAGAGACCCAGTACTTC. It translates to CASSELGREETQYF.

The rearrangement uses TRBV2 and TRBJ2-7, with TRBD2 identical over 8 bases. With 4 bases clipped from V and 2 bases from J, the junction kept 4 bases outside the gene matches. CDR3 size: 14 residues. Germline lookup yields CDR1 SNHLY and CDR2 FYNNEI. CDR3 residues: CASSGPAGAYEQYF. The CDR3 DNA reads as TGTGCCAGCAGTGGGCCAGCGGGGGCCTACGAGCAGTACTTC.

The chain carries TRBV15 and TRBJ1-5; 7 bases fit TRBD1. The CDR3 totals 14 residues. V lost 8 bases and J lost 4; bases outside the gene matches: 8. The germline V gene has CDR1 LNHNV and CDR2 YYDKDF (reference sequence). The CDR3 nucleotides are TGTGCCACCGGGTGGACAGGACTGAATCAGCCCCAGCATTTT. Amino acids: CATGWTGLNQPQHF.

This chain joins TRBV4-2 and TRBJ2-3, with TRBD2 matching over 13 bases. V lost 4 bases to trimming and J lost 5 bases; unmatched junction nucleotides: 3. Germline assignment: CDR1 LGHNA and CDR2 YNFKEQ. The CDR3 loop spans 15 amino acids. The CDR3 is CASSRLAGGRDTQYF. The CDR3 bases are TGTGCCAGCAGCCGACTAGCGGGGGGTCGAGATACGCAGTATTTT.

The chain recombines TRBV12-3 or TRBV12-4 with TRBJ2-5, with 8 bases identical to TRBD1. Germline trimming cut 6 bases from V and 3 bases from J; bases unmatched to any gene: 3. The CDR3 extends over 13 amino acids. In nucleotides, the CDR3 is TGTGCCAGCAGCTCGACAGGGGAAGAGACCCAGTACTTC. This codes for CASSSTGEETQYF.

The J gene is TRBJ1-5, the V gene TRBV18, with 8 positions matching TRBD1. V was pared by 5 bases and J by 2 bases, with 5 bases of the junction left unmatched. The CDR3 consists of 15 residues. Germline V CDR1 and CDR2: KGHSH, LQKENI. The CDR3 is CASSGQGSGNQPQHF. Written as DNA, the CDR3 is TGTGCCAGCTCAGGACAGGGAAGCGGCAATCAGCCCCAGCATTTT.

V and J are TRBV15 and TRBJ1-2, with D unresolved. With 0 bases removed from V and 7 bases from J, the gap between germline ends came to 6 bases. This CDR3 contains 12 residues. Per germline, CDR1 LNHNV and CDR2 YYDKDF (reference sequence). For the CDR3, the DNA is TGTGCCACCAGCAGAGATCGGGGTGGCTACACCTTC. Translated, it gives CATSRDRGGYTF.

The chain has TRBV3-1 (or the pseudogene TRBV3-2) and TRBJ2-1, with 11 bases that match TRBD1. Germline CDR1 is LGHDT and CDR2 is YNNKEL (reference sequence). The junction had 4 bases not matched to a gene; V was cut back by 1 base and J by 8 bases. This CDR3 comprises 15 residues. As DNA, the CDR3 is TGTGCCAGCAGCCAAGGGACAGGGGGCTCTGATGAGCAGTTCTTC. This translates into CASSQGTGGSDEQFF.

The V and J genes are TRBV7-3 and TRBJ2-1, with D uncertain. In germline, CDR1 is SGHTA, CDR2 FQGTGA. V lost 0 bases, J lost 7 bases, and 13 bases lay in between. The CDR3 is 15 residues long. The CDR3: CASSLTLGVGNEQFF. The CDR3 coding sequence is TGTGCCAGCAGCTTAACCCTTGGGGTTGGGAATGAGCAGTTCTTC.

The V and J genes are TRBV4-1 and TRBJ2-1, with a weak D call TRBD2 (5 bases). Trimming took off 0 bases at V and 0 bases at J, with 9 bases between the two ends. Germline V gives CDR1 MGHRA, CDR2 YSYEKL. The CDR3 contains 16 residues. The CDR3 region is CASSQEVGSSYNEQFF. The CDR3 coding sequence is TGCGCCAGCAGCCAAGAGGTGGGGAGCTCCTACAATGAGCAGTTCTTC.

V is TRBV4-3 and J is TRBJ1-4; 7 nucleotides match TRBD1. V lost 4 bases and J lost 7; bases outside the gene matches: 9. CDR3 length: 15 amino acids. Germline V gene lookup returns CDR1 LGHNA and CDR2 YSLEER. CDR3 sequence: CASSRRRQGGEKLFF. CDR3 DNA: TGCGCCAGCAGCCGAAGGAGACAGGGAGGTGAAAAACTGTTTTTT.

The chain links TRBV19 to TRBJ1-3; D is uncertain. Trimming removed 5 bases from V and 0 bases from J, with 17 bases in between. CDR1 is LNHDA, CDR2 SQIVND, per germline (reference sequence). The length of the CDR3 is 17 residues. CDR3 in amino acids: CASSDVLSVGSGNTIYF. CDR3 DNA: TGTGCCAGTAGTGACGTTCTCTCGGTGGGCTCTGGAAACACCATATATTTT.

The chain uses TRBV10-3 and TRBJ1-1, with 11 bases that match TRBD1. This CDR3 spans 17 amino acids. Germline V gene data show CDR1 as ENHRY and CDR2 as SYGVKD. V lost 4 bases and J lost 1; bases outside the gene matches: 8. In DNA, the CDR3 is TGTGCCATCAGTGTCAATACCGGGACAGGGGGGAACACTGAAGCTTTCTTT. Translating it yields CAISVNTGTGGNTEAFF.

The chain joins TRBV28 to TRBJ2-7, with 11 bases aligning to TRBD2. Germline V gives CDR1 MDHEN, CDR2 SYDVKM. Germline trimming cut 2 bases from V and 4 bases from J; bases unmatched to any gene: 10. CDR3 length: 17 amino acids. The CDR3 reads CASSLRGRLAGGYEQYF. CDR3 in DNA: TGTGCCAGCAGTTTAAGGGGAAGGCTAGCGGGGGGTTACGAGCAGTACTTC.

J is TRBJ2-5 and V is TRBV9, with D possibly matching TRBD2 (5 bases). CDR1 is SGDLS and CDR2 is YYNGEE in the germline V gene. The V gene lost 0 bases and the J gene lost 4 bases, with 10 bases spanning the gap. This CDR3 region has 14 residues. CDR3 residues: CASSVGGRGETQYF. Written as DNA, the CDR3 is TGTGCCAGCAGCGTAGGGGGTCGGGGAGAGACCCAGTACTTC.

This chain links TRBV28 with TRBJ2-1, with no clear D. The CDR3 covers 15 residues. Between the trimmed V and J ends, which lost 3 bases and 0 bases, there was a span of 9 bases. CDR1 and CDR2 (germline): MDHEN, SYDVKM. The CDR3 DNA reads as TGTGCCAGCAGTTTGGCCGGAAGCTCCTACAATGAGCAGTTCTTC. This gives the protein CASSLAGSSYNEQFF. Full variable domain (remainder filled in from reference TRBV28 and TRBJ2-1): DVKVTQSSRYLVKRTGEKVFLECVQDMDHENMFWYRQDPGLGLRLIYFSYDVKMKEKGDIPEGYSVSREKKERFSLILESASTNQTSMYLCASSLAGSSYNEQFFGPGTRLTVL.

A word on this clone: Different DNA sequences within this sample yield the same CDR3. V gene TRBV11-3 combines with J gene TRBJ2-3; D gene uncertain. Between the trimmed V and J ends, which lost 1 base and 3 bases, there was a span of 5 bases. Germline CDR1 SGHNT, CDR2 YENEEA. CDR3 length: 13 residues. DNA of the CDR3: TGTGCCAGCAGCTTAGGCGCTACAGATACGCAGTATTTT. Translating gives CASSLGATDTQYF.

The chain recombines TRBV7-2 with TRBJ2-7; 7 bases map to TRBD2. The CDR3 totals 14 residues. V lost 4 bases to trimming and J lost 0 bases; unmatched junction nucleotides: 3. Germline CDR1 reads SGHTA; CDR2 reads FQGNSA. CDR3 in amino acids: CASSYSGSSYEQYF. The CDR3 DNA sequence: TGTGCCAGCAGCTATAGCGGGTCCTCCTACGAGCAGTACTTC.

The CDR3 region has the DNA TGTGCCAGCAGAGGGACTCACAGCACAGATACGCAGTATTTT. Its translation: CASRGTHSTDTQYF. The V call is TRBV3-1 (or the pseudogene TRBV3-2), the J call TRBJ2-3, with TRBD2 as a possible D gene (6 bases). The V and J ends lost 6 bases and 0 bases respectively, with 10 bases between them. The CDR3 has 14 residues. CDR1 and CDR2 from the germline V gene are LGHDT and YNNKEL (reference sequence).

This chain uses TRBV19 with TRBJ1-4, with D perhaps TRBD1 (5 bases). The length of the CDR3 is 15 residues. Trimming pared 9 bases from V and 3 bases from J, leaving 17 bases between. Germline-derived CDR1 and CDR2 are LNHDA and SQIVND (reference sequence). CDR3 sequence: CASQPRQTSNEKLFF. The CDR3 DNA reads as TGTGCCAGCCAACCCCGACAGACGTCTAATGAAAAACTGTTTTTT.

The rearrangement joins TRBV6-1 to TRBJ2-2, with D hard to call. V lost 1 base and J lost 3, with 6 bases in between. Germline V gives CDR1 MNHNS, CDR2 SASEGT. The CDR3 is 14 amino acids. Here the CDR3 DNA reads TGTGCCAGCAGTGAAGGGCTAGACACCGGGGAGCTGTTTTTT. This gives the protein CASSEGLDTGELFF.

The CDR3 reads CASSRGQGAWSYEQYF. CDR3 bases: TGTGCCAGCAGCCGAGGACAGGGAGCGTGGTCCTACGAGCAGTACTTC. The V call is TRBV3-1 (or the pseudogene TRBV3-2), the J call TRBJ2-7, with 8 bases that match TRBD1. Germline CDR1 reads LGHDT; CDR2 reads YNNKEL (reference sequence). V dropped 4 bases and J dropped 1; count of bases not matched to a gene: 9. CDR3 length: 16 residues.

This clone has only a few counts. V is TRBV23-1 and J is TRBJ1-2; maybe TRBD1 (5 bases). TRBV23-1 is an open reading frame whose function is uncertain. The V gene lost 11 bases and the J gene lost 4 bases, with 20 bases spanning the gap. There are 14 residues in the CDR3. The CDR3 region has the DNA TGCGCCGTACTGGGACGAACCTTGGGCTATGGCTACACCTTC. Amino acids: CAVLGRTLGYGYTF.

CDR3 bases: TGTGCCAGCAGTTACCCCAGGACAGGGGACTACGAGCAGTACTTC. Translation: CASSYPRTGDYEQYF. This rearrangement joins TRBV6-5 to TRBJ2-7; 9 bases are a match to TRBD1. The CDR3 is 15 residues long. Germline CDR1 and CDR2: MNHEY and SVGAGI. After removal of 2 bases from V and 3 bases from J, the junction contained 5 bases not matched to a gene.

V usage is TRBV9 and J usage is TRBJ2-7, with 7 nucleotides matching TRBD1. The germline V gene has CDR1 SGDLS and CDR2 YYNGEE. The CDR3 is 13 residues long. The V gene end was trimmed by 4 bases and the J gene end by 1 base; junction bases not matched to a gene: 2. CDR3 DNA: TGTGCCAGCAGCACGGGACAGTCCTACGAGCAGTACTTC. It codes for CASSTGQSYEQYF.

The J gene is TRBJ2-7, the V gene TRBV5-1, with 7 bases matching TRBD2. This CDR3 spans 14 amino acids. Germline-derived CDR1 and CDR2 are SGHRS and YFSETQ. With 4 bases clipped from V and 4 bases from J, the junction kept 8 bases outside the gene matches. DNA of the CDR3: TGCGCCAGCAGCCACACTGGGGGGGGGTACGAGCAGTACTTC. It specifies CASSHTGGGYEQYF.

Details on this clone: Compared with germline, one end of the junction differs, possibly owing to a read error. The chain combines TRBV7-9 with TRBJ1-4; D is perhaps TRBD1 (5 bases). The CDR3 consists of 12 residues. The germline V gene has CDR1 SEHNR and CDR2 FQNEAQ (reference sequence). The CDR3 loop is CASSYGGEKLFF. DNA of the CDR3: TGTGCAAGCAGCTATGGGGGGGAAAAACTGTTTTTT. Combining the CDR3 with reference TRBV7-9 and TRBJ1-4 gives the whole variable domain DTGVSQNPRHKITKRGQNVTFRCDPISEHNRLYWYRQTLGQGPEFLTYFQNEAQLEKSRLLSDRFSAERPKGSFSTLEIQRTEQGDSAMYLCASSYGGEKLFFGSGTQLSVL.

The rearrangement uses TRBV7-9 and TRBJ2-1; D is ambiguous. This CDR3 has 14 amino acids. Looked up from germline, CDR1 is SEHNR and CDR2 is FQNEAQ (reference sequence). The V end lost 1 base, the J end lost 14 bases, and 18 bases lay between the germline ends. The CDR3 nucleotides read TGTGCCAGCAGCTTAGACCCCTCCCCCAATAGGGAGTTCTTC. Translation: CASSLDPSPNREFF. Full variable domain (missing parts from reference TRBV7-9 and TRBJ2-1): DTGVSQNPRHKITKRGQNVTFRCDPISEHNRLYWYRQTLGQGPEFLTYFQNEAQLEKSRLLSDRFSAERPKGSFSTLEIQRTEQGDSAMYLCASSLDPSPNREFFGPGTRLTVL.

The rearrangement links TRBV7-6 to TRBJ2-7; D not resolved. Germline V CDR1 and CDR2: SGHVS, FNYEAQ. Trimming pared 4 bases from V and 1 base from J, leaving 8 bases between. The CDR3 is 13 amino acids. CDR3 in DNA: TGTGCCAGCAGCTCAGGCCCTTCCTACGAGCAGTACTTC. Translating gives CASSSGPSYEQYF.

The chain carries TRBV7-3 and TRBJ2-2; TRBD2 is a possible D gene (6 bases). Between the trimmed V and J ends, which lost 0 bases and 12 bases, there was a span of 23 bases. The germline gives CDR1 SGHTA, CDR2 FQGTGA. CDR3 length: 17 residues. Here the CDR3 reads CASSLTGPGLDLAKLFF. In DNA, the CDR3 is TGTGCCAGCAGCTTAACGGGTCCGGGACTCGATCTTGCGAAGCTGTTTTTT.